Below are 13 T cell receptor beta chains sequenced from a single sample in a study of cytomegalovirus exposure and HLA in healthy donors. 60 Vbeta and 13 Jbeta primers were used in PCR. The method was immunoSEQ multiplex PCR; TCRdb's version includes in-frame clones alone and lacks a portion of them. This sample has 52,000 or so clones, with roughly 80% found just once. The specimen sequenced was PBMCs. The receptors were gathered from a woman in her 40s in good health and CMV-seropositive.

The rearrangement uses TRBV7-2 and TRBJ2-7, with D maybe TRBD1 (6 bases). In germline, CDR1 is SGHTA, CDR2 FQGNSA. The CDR3 spans 17 residues. Trimming took 5 bases from V and 2 from J, leaving 22 bases between them. CDR3 sequence reads: CASSPRLGGPGTYEQYF. The CDR3 nucleotides are TGTGCCAGCAGCCCACGGCTTGGGGGCCCGGGCACCTACGAGCAGTACTTC.

The V gene is TRBV5-1, the J gene TRBJ2-7, with 11 positions matching TRBD1. V shed 4 bases, J shed 5 bases, and the junction held 8 bases outside the gene matches. This CDR3 has 15 residues. From germline, CDR1 is SGHRS and CDR2 YFSETQ. The CDR3 DNA sequence: TGCGCCAGCAGCCCCAAAAAGGGACAGGGGGACGAGCAGTACTTC. It is translated as CASSPKKGQGDEQYF.

J is TRBJ1-3 and V is TRBV7-8; D may be TRBD1 (5 bases). The CDR3 covers 17 residues. Trimming took 2 bases from V and 3 from J, leaving 17 bases between them. Germline V gives CDR1 SGHVS, CDR2 FQNEAQ. The CDR3 sequence is CASSLRGEGTGGNTIYF. CDR3 DNA: TGTGCCAGCAGCTTACGCGGGGAGGGGACGGGTGGAAACACCATATATTTT.

J is TRBJ1-2 and V is TRBV9; 7 nucleotides agree with TRBD1. This CDR3 has 15 residues. Germline CDR1 SGDLS, CDR2 YYNGEE. Trimming took 4 bases from V and 0 from J; bases not matched to a gene: 6. In DNA form, the CDR3 reads TGTGCCAGCAGCACCGGGACAGCTTCTAACTATGGCTACACCTTC. Protein: CASSTGTASNYGYTF.

V gene TRBV6-5 combines with J gene TRBJ2-7; no clear D. Germline CDR1 and CDR2: MNHEY and SVGAGI. Trimming shortened V by 6 bases and J by 3 bases, and 18 bases separated the two germline ends. The CDR3 is made up of 15 amino acids. In DNA, the CDR3 is TGTGCCAGCAGCTCTGTAATATCGGTCGTCTACGAGCAGTACTTC. It is translated as CASSSVISVVYEQYF.

The CDR3 here is CASSSDRGRQPQHF. In nucleotides, the CDR3 is TGTGCCAGCAGTTCTGACAGGGGAAGACAGCCCCAGCATTTT. The V gene is TRBV2, the J gene TRBJ1-5; 8 nucleotides align to TRBD1. The CDR3 is 14 amino acids. Looked up from germline, CDR1 is SNHLY and CDR2 is FYNNEI. After removal of 5 bases from V and 7 bases from J, the junction contained 7 bases not matched to a gene.

This chain links TRBV6-5 with TRBJ1-1; unclear D gene. Looked up from germline, CDR1 is MNHEY and CDR2 is SVGAGI. Trimming shortened V by 9 bases and J by 0 bases, and 17 bases separated the two germline ends. The CDR3 covers 15 residues. CDR3 protein: CASKDLGVMNTEAFF. CDR3 DNA sequence: TGTGCCAGTAAGGATCTAGGAGTGATGAACACTGAAGCTTTCTTT.

This clone was detected once. This chain's CDR3 is CASSLGPTGSYEQYF. CDR3 bases: TGTGCCAGCAGCTTAGGTCCGACAGGGAGCTACGAGCAGTACTTC. The rearrangement uses TRBV7-2 and TRBJ2-5; 7 bases line up with TRBD1. The last part of the DNA fits TRBJ2-7 better; the J call may be wrong. The CDR3 has 15 amino acids. Germline V gene lookup returns CDR1 SGHTA and CDR2 FQGNSA.

The rearrangement links TRBV7-6 to TRBJ1-4; 7 bases are a match to TRBD1. The germline gives CDR1 SGHVS, CDR2 FNYEAQ. V trimming: 4 bases; J trimming: 7 bases; junction bases outside the gene matches: 9. This CDR3 has 15 residues. CDR3 sequence: CASSSATGNGEKLFF. The DNA of the CDR3 is TGTGCCAGCAGCTCCGCGACAGGGAATGGTGAAAAACTGTTTTTT.

This chain links TRBV30 with TRBJ2-2; TRBD1 might be the D (7 bases). CDR3 length equals 14 residues. With 7 bases removed from V and 6 bases from J, the gap between germline ends came to 18 bases. Germline V CDR1 and CDR2: GTSNPN, SVGIG (reference sequence). This chain's CDR3 is CAYKRRGHAGELFF. The DNA of the CDR3 is TGTGCCTACAAGAGGAGGGGGCACGCCGGGGAGCTGTTTTTT. Complete variable domain (other parts from reference TRBV30 and TRBJ2-2): SQTIHQWPATLVQPVGSPLSLECTVEGTSNPNLYWYRQAAGRGLQLLFYSVGIGQISSEVPQNLSASRPQDRQFILSSKKLLLSDSGFYLCAYKRRGHAGELFFGEGSRLTVL.

J is TRBJ2-5 and V is TRBV12-5, with 7 bases that match TRBD2. Germline V CDR1 and CDR2: LGHNT, FRNRAP. CDR3 length: 15 amino acids. The J segment lost 0 bases and the V segment lost 1 base, leaving 2 bases of the junction unmatched. Here the CDR3 DNA reads TGTGCTAGTGGTTTGGGGCGGGGGTACCAAGAGACCCAGTACTTC. It encodes CASGLGRGYQETQYF.

This clone has only a few counts. The rearrangement uses TRBV2 and TRBJ2-1, with TRBD1 identical over 10 bases. The CDR3 covers 13 residues. After removal of 6 bases from V and 6 bases from J, the junction contained 2 bases not matched to a gene. Germline V CDR1 and CDR2: SNHLY, FYNNEI. As DNA, the CDR3 is TGTGCCAGCAGCCGGGACAGGGGCAATGAGCAGTTCTTC. As protein: CASSRDRGNEQFF.

J is TRBJ2-7 and V is TRBV19, with TRBD1 matching 8 bases. Unmatched junction bases numbered 4, after V lost 4 bases and J lost 2 bases. The germline CDR1 and CDR2 sequences are LNHDA and SQIVND (reference sequence). The CDR3 is 14 residues long. The CDR3 DNA reads as TGTGCCAGTAGTAGAGGGACAGGCGCCTACGAGCAGTACTTC. It encodes CASSRGTGAYEQYF.